The rows below give T cell receptor beta chains drawn from one sample of a study of shared clonotypes between healthy human individuals. Clones were sequenced by immunoSEQ multiplex PCR, and TCRdb holds only the in-frame ones, with some missing. The sample yields a few million clones, around nine tenths seen once. The sample taken for sequencing was naive CD4+ T cells sorted from blood. The source is a man between 18 and 29 years old in good health. Each CDR3 is given without its conserved first and last residue. Some rows mark clone size as missing; the rest say once, few, many or name a class of expanded clone.

>TRBV7-9|.|TRBJ2-3
ASSFASTDTQY
>TRBV6-5|.|TRBJ2-7
ASSSQGVRSYEQY
>TRBV7-2|.|TRBJ2-5
ASSSRTSSQTQY
>TRBV5-1|.|TRBJ1-5
ASSLAGQGNQPQH
>TRBV30|once|TRBJ2-1
ATTSGGAYEQF
>TRBV6-5|once|TRBJ2-2
ASSQGRELF
>TRBV20-1|.|TRBJ2-3
SASKTDTQY
>TRBV7-8|.|TRBJ1-1
ASSPRSGAEAF
>TRBV27|once|TRBJ2-1
ASQEGAGFTYNEQF
>TRBV7-6|.|TRBJ2-7
ASSLSFGDSYEQY
>TRBV18|.|TRBJ2-7
ASSPTGGVTSYEQY
>TRBV5-1|.|TRBJ2-7
ASSLELGTYEQY
>TRBV28|.|TRBJ2-1
ASSLWATTYNEQF
>TRBV30|.|TRBJ2-5
AWRRQDQETQY
>TRBV10-3|.|TRBJ2-5
AISDPTPWDRDQETQY
>TRBV19|once|TRBJ1-6
ASSIAVKGLYSPLH
>TRBV9|.|.
ASSPRAGSYEQY
>TRBV5-1|.|TRBJ1-6
ASSLDGTRGSPLH
>TRBV19|few|TRBJ1-4
ASSRAVDEKLF
>TRBV7-2|.|TRBJ2-7
ASSLAGSPSYEQY